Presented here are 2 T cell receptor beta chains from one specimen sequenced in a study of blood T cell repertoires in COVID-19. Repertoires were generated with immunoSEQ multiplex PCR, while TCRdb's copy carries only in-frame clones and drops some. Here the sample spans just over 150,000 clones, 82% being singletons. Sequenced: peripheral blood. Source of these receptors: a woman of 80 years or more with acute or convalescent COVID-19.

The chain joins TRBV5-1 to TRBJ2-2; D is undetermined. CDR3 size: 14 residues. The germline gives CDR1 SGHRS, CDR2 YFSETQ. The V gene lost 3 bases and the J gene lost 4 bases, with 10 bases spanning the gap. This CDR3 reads CASSSRSGTGELFF. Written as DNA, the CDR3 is TGCGCCAGCAGCTCCCGGAGTGGCACCGGGGAGCTGTTTTTT. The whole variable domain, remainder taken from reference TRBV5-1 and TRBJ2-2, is KAGVTQTPRYLIKTRGQQVTLSCSPISGHRSVSWYQQTPGQGLQFLFEYFSETQRNKGNFPGRFSGRQFSNSRSEMNVSTLELGDSALYLCASSSRSGTGELFFGEGSRLTVL.

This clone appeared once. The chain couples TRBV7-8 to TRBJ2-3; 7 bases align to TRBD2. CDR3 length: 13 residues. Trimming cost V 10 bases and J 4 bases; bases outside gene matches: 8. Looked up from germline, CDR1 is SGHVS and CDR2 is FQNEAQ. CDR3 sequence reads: CATNDGRSDTQYF. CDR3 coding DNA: TGTGCCACCAATGACGGGAGGTCAGATACGCAGTATTTT.